This T cell receptor (beta chain) was found in a study of blood T cell repertoires in COVID-19. Study details: The United States, Italy and Spain supplied acute and convalescent COVID-19 samples. T cells, B-cell-depleted T cells, or PBMCs supplied cDNA or gDNA.

Cohort allocation depended upon clinical history that participants reported. The CDR3 length is 11 residues. Germline CDR1 SQVTM, CDR2 ANQGSEA. Per the authors' pipeline: Cell counts per sample came from amplifying reference gene primers. Assay: immunoSEQ multiplex PCR; the TCRdb copy retains only in-frame clones and omits some. That table gives V, J and clone size, and the DNA gave D and trimming. The repertoire includes 150,000 or so clones, 75% to 85% of them detected once, and about 16% sits in the top ten. The chain employs TRBV29-1 and TRBJ1-1; D gene ambiguous. The receptor comes from a man aged 45-65 years who had recovered from COVID-19. The sample taken for sequencing was PBMCs or T cells enriched from blood (not recorded which). CDR3 residues: CNGRENTEAFF. DNA for the CDR3: TGCAACGGACGGGAAAACACTGAAGCTTTCTTT.